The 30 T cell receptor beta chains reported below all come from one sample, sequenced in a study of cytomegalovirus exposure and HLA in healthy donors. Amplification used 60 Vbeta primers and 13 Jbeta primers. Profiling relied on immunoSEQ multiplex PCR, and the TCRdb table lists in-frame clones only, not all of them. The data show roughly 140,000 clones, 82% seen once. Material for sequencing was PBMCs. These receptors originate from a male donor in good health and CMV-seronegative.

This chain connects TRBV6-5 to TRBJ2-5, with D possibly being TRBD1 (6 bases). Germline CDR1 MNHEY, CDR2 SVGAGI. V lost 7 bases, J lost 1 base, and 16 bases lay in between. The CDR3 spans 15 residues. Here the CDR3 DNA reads TGTGCCAGCAACTCCGCAGGGGTGGGCCAAGAGACCCAGTACTTC. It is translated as CASNSAGVGQETQYF.

The CDR3 region has the DNA TGTGCCAGCAGCTTTGGACAGGATACAGATACGCAGTATTTT. Residues: CASSFGQDTDTQYF. The rearrangement joins TRBV13 to TRBJ2-3, with TRBD1 identical over 7 bases. With 3 bases clipped from V and 3 bases from J, the junction kept 3 bases outside the gene matches. The CDR3 spans 14 residues. Per the germline V gene, CDR1 is PRHDT and CDR2 is FYEKMQ (reference sequence). Full variable domain (missing parts from reference TRBV13 and TRBJ2-3): AAGVIQSPRHLIKEKRETATLKCYPIPRHDTVYWYQQGPGQDPQFLISFYEKMQSDKGSIPDRFSAQQFSDYHSELNMSSLELGDSALYFCASSFGQDTDTQYFGPGTRLTVL.

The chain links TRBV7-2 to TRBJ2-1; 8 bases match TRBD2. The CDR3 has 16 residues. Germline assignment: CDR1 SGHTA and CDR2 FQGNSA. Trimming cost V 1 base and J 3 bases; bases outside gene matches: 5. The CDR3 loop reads CASSLGGAGGYNEQFF. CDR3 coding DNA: TGTGCCAGCAGCTTAGGGGGGGCGGGGGGCTACAATGAGCAGTTCTTC.

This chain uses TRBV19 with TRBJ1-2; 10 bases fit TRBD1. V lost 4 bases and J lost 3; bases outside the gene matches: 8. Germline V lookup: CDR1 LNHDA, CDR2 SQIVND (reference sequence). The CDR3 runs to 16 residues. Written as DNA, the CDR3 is TGTGCCAGTAGTACCCAGGGACAGGGGTTGCACTATGGCTACACCTTC. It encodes CASSTQGQGLHYGYTF.

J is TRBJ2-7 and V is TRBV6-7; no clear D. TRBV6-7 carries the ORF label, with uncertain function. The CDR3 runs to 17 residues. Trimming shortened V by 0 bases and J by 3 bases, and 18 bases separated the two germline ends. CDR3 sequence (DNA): TGTGCCAGCAGTTACTCGCATTTTGTCGCAGAATACTACGAGCAGTACTTC. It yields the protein CASSYSHFVAEYYEQYF.

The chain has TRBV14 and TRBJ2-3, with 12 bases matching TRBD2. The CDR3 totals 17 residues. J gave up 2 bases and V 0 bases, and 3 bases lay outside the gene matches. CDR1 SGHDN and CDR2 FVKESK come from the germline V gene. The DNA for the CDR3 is TGTGCCAGCAGCCAAGAGGGGACTAGCGGGTACACAGATACGCAGTATTTT. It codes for CASSQEGTSGYTDTQYF.

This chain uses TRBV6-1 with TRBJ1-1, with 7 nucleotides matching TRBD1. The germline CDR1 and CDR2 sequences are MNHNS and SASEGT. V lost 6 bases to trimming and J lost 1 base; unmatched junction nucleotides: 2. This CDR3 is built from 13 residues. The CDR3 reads CASRGTENTEAFF. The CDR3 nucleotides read TGTGCCAGCAGGGGGACAGAGAACACTGAAGCTTTCTTT.

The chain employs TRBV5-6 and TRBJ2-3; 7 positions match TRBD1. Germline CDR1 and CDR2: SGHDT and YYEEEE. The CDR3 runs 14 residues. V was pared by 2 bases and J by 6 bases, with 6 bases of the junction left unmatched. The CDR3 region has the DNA TGTGCCAGCAGCTTAAAAGGGGGCGAGGATACGCAGTATTTT. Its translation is CASSLKGGEDTQYF.

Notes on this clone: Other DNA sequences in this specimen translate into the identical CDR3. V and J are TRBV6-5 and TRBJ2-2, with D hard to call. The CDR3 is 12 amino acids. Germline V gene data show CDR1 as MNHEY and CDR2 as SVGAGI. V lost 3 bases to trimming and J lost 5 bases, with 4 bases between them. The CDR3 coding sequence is TGTGCCAGCAGTTATCATACCGGGGAGCTGTTTTTT. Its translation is CASSYHTGELFF.

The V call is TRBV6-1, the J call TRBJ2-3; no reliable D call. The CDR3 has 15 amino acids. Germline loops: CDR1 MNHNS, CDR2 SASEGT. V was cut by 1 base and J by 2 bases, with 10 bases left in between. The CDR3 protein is CASSEELRHTDTQYF. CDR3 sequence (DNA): TGTGCCAGCAGTGAAGAACTGCGGCACACAGATACGCAGTATTTT.

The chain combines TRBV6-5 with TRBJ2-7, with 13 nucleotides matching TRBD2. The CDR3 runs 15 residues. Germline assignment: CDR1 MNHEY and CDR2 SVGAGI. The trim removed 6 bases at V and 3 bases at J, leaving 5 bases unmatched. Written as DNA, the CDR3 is TGTGCCAGCAGACTTCGGACTAGCGGGAGCTACGAGCAGTACTTC. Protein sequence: CASRLRTSGSYEQYF.

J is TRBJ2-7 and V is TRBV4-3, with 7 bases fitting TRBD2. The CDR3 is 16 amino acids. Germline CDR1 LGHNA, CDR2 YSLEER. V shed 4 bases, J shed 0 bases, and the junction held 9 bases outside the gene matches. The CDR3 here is CASSLRAGDYSYEQYF. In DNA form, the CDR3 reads TGCGCCAGCAGCCTTCGGGCGGGGGACTACTCCTACGAGCAGTACTTC.

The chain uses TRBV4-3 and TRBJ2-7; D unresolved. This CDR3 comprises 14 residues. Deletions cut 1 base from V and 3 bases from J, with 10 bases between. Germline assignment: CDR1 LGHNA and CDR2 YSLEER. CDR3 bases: TGCGCCAGCAGCCAAGGTGTCAGCGACTACGAGCAGTACTTC. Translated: CASSQGVSDYEQYF.

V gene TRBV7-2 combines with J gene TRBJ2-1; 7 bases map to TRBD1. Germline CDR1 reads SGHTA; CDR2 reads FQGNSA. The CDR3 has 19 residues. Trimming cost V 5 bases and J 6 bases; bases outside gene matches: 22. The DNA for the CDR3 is TGTGCCAGCAGCCCTCGCAACAAAGGGGGCAAGTCAAGGTCCAATGAGCAGTTCTTC. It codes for CASSPRNKGGKSRSNEQFF.

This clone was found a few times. The DNA for the CDR3 is TGTGCCAGCAGTTACGTGTTAGGAGAGTTATACGAGCAGTACTTC. It is translated as CASSYVLGELYEQYF. This chain links TRBV6-5 with TRBJ2-7; no definite D call. There are 15 residues in the CDR3. CDR1 is MNHEY, CDR2 SVGAGI, per germline. Trimming stripped 2 bases from V and 4 bases from J, with 15 bases between.

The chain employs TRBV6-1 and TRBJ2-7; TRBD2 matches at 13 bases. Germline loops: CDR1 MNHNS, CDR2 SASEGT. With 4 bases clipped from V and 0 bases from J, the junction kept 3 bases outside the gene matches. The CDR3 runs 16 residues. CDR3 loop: CASSGGTSGTSYEQYF. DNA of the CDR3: TGTGCCAGCAGTGGAGGGACTAGCGGGACCTCCTACGAGCAGTACTTC.

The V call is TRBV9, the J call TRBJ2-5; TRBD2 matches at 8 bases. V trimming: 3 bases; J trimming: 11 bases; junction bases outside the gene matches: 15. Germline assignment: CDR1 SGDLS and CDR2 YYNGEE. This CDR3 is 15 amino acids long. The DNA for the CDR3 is TGTGCCAGCAGCGCCACGGGTGCGGGAGGTTCCCCTCAGTACTTC. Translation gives CASSATGAGGSPQYF.

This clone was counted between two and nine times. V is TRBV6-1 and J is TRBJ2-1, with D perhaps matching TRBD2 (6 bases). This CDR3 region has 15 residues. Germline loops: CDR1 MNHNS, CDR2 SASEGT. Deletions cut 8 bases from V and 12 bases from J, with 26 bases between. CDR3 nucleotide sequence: TGTGCCAGCCAGACTCACGGAGGGAGCCGCCTTTGGCAGTTCTTC. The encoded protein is CASQTHGGSRLWQFF.

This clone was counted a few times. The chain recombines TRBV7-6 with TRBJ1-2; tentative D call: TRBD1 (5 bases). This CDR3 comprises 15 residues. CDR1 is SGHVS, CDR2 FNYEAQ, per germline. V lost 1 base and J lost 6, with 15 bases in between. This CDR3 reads CASSLEPSGTDGYTF. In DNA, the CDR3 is TGTGCCAGCAGCTTAGAACCTTCCGGGACTGATGGCTACACCTTC.

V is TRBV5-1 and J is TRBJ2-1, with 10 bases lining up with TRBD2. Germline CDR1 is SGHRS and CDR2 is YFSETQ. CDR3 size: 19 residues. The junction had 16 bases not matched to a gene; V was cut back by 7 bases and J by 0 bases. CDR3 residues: CASHTSIAGGRSSYNEQFF. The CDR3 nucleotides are TGCGCCAGCCACACAAGTATAGCGGGAGGCCGGAGCTCCTACAATGAGCAGTTCTTC. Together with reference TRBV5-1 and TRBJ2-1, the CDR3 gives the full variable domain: KAGVTQTPRYLIKTRGQQVTLSCSPISGHRSVSWYQQTPGQGLQFLFEYFSETQRNKGNFPGRFSGRQFSNSRSEMNVSTLELGDSALYLCASHTSIAGGRSSYNEQFFGPGTRLTVL.

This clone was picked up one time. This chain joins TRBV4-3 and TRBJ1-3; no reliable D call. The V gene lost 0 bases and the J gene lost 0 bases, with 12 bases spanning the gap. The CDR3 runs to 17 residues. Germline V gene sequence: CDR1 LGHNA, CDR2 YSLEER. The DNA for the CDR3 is TGCGCCAGCAGCCAAGAGCCGGGTTCCCCCTCTGGAAACACCATATATTTT. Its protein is CASSQEPGSPSGNTIYF.

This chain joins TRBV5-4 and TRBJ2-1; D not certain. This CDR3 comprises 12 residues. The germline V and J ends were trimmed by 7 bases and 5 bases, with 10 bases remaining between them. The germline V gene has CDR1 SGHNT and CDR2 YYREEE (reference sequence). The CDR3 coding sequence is TGTGCCAGCTACCAACAGCACAATGAGCAGTTCTTC. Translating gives CASYQQHNEQFF.

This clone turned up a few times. The CDR3 protein is CASSQTSDRYNEQFF. Written as DNA, the CDR3 is TGCGCCAGCAGCCAAACCTCAGACAGGTACAATGAGCAGTTCTTC. The V and J genes are TRBV4-3 and TRBJ2-1, with D tentatively TRBD1 (6 bases). CDR3 length: 15 amino acids. Trimming left V 2 bases short and J 4 bases short, with 12 bases between. Looked up from germline, CDR1 is LGHNA and CDR2 is YSLEER.

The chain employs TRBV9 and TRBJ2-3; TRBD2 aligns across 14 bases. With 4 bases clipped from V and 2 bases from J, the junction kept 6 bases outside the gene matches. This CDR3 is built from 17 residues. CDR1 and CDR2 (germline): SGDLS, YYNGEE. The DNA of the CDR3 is TGTGCCAGCAGCCCGGGGACTAGCGGGAGTCTCACAGATACGCAGTATTTT. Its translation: CASSPGTSGSLTDTQYF.

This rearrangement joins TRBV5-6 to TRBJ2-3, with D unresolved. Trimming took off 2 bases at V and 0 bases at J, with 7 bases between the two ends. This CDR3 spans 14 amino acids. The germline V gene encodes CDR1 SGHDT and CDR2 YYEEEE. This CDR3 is CASSFKTSTDTQYF. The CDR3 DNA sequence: TGTGCCAGCAGCTTCAAAACTAGCACAGATACGCAGTATTTT.

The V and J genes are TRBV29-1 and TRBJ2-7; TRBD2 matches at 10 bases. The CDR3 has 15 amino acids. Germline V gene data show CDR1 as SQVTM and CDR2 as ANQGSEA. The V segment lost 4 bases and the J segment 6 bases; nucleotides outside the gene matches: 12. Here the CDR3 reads CSVGLPGLARLEQYF. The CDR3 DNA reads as TGCAGCGTTGGGCTTCCGGGACTAGCGAGGCTCGAGCAGTACTTC.

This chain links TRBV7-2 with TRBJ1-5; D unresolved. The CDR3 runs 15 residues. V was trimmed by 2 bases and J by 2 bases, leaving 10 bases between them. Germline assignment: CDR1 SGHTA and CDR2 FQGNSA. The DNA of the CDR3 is TGTGCCAGCAGCTTACGTCGCGAAGGCAATCAGCCCCAGCATTTT. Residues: CASSLRREGNQPQHF.

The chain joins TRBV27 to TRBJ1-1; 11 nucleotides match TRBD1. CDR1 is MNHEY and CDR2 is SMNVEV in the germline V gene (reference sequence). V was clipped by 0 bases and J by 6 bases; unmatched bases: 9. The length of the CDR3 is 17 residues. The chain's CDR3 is CASSLSTGQGVRAEAFF. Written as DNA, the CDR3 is TGTGCCAGCAGTTTATCGACGGGACAGGGGGTTCGGGCTGAAGCTTTCTTT.

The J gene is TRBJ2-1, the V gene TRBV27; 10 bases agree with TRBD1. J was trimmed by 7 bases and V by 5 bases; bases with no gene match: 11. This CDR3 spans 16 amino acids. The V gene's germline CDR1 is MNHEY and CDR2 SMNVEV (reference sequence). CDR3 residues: CASSKRTGGLLNEQFF. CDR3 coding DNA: TGTGCCAGCAGTAAACGGACAGGGGGTCTACTTAATGAGCAGTTCTTC.

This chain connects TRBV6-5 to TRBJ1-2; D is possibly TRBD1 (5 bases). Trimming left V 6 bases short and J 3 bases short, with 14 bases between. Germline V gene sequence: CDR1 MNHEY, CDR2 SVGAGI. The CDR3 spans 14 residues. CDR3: CASRAAGGDYGYTF. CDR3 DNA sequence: TGTGCCAGCAGAGCCGCGGGGGGGGACTATGGCTACACCTTC.